This T cell receptor beta chain was retrieved from a study of blood T cells in healthy people across ages. Study outcomes and limitations: A strong correlation was found between TCR beta diversity and the percentage of naive T cells. Per million T cells, TCR beta diversity dropped about linearly as age rose.

This clonotype was detected many times. Its antigen is unidentified. Using a J-beta primer mix together with a sample-barcoded 5' primer, a second PCR was run for roughly 6 to 11 cycles. One entry per CDR3 protein, called by TCRdb with MiXCR from the 5' RACE reads. The data show approximately 580,000 distinct CDR3 sequences, about 25% seen once. The CDR3 has 14 amino acids. Per germline, CDR1 DFQATT and CDR2 SNEGSKA (reference sequence). V was shortened by 0 bases and J by 3 bases, with 11 bases between the two germline ends. This sample was shared with a second study, whose subject was T cells of mothers and their children. According to that study: The study sampled a few healthy Caucasian mothers and their six children. All RNA that had been extracted was used for cDNA synthesis at approximately 1.5 ug per 15 ul.

Sequencing was performed on blood. This sequence joins TRBV20-1 and TRBJ1-2, with D perhaps TRBD1 (5 bases). This TCR came from a boy aged 10-17 years in good health. CDR3 sequence: CSAREGEGYYGYTF. The CDR3 region has the DNA TGCAGTGCTAGAGAAGGGGAGGGTTACTATGGCTACACCTTC.